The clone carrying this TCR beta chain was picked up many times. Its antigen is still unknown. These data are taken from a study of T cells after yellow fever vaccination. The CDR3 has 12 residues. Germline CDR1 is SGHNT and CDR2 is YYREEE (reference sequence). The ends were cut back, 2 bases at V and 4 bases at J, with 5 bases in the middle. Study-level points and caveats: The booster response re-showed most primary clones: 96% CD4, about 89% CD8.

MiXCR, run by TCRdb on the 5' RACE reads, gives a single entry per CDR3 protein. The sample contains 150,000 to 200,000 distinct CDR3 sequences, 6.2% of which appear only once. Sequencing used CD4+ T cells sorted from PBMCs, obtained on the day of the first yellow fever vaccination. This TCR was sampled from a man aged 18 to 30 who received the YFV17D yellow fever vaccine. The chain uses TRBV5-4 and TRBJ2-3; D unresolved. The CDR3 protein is CASSFPADTQYF. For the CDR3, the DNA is TGTGCCAGCAGCTTTCCCGCAGATACGCAGTATTTT.